These 14 T cell receptor beta chains share one sample of origin, sequenced in a study of blood T cells in healthy people across ages. The authors ran a second PCR of roughly 7 to 11 cycles using a sample-barcoded 5' primer and a J-beta primer mix. TCRdb redid the calling of the 5' RACE reads with MiXCR, one entry per CDR3 protein. The sample lists 600,000 to 650,000 distinct CDR3 sequences, roughly 53% seen once, with 30% to 40% in the top ten. Material for sequencing was blood. All receptors come from a man aged 60-69 years in good health.

The chain carries TRBV29-1 and TRBJ1-2; TRBD1 aligns across 9 bases. Germline V CDR1 and CDR2: SQVTM, ANQGSEA. V gave up 6 bases and J gave up 5 bases; unmatched junction bases: 4. The CDR3 is 12 residues long. The chain's CDR3 is CSVPGTGYGYTF. In DNA, the CDR3 is TGCAGCGTCCCCGGGACAGGGTATGGCTACACCTTC. The full variable domain, rest sourced from reference TRBV29-1 and TRBJ1-2, is SAVISQKPSRDICQRGTSLTIQCQVDSQVTMMFWYRQQPGQSLTLIATANQGSEATYESGFVIDKFPISRPNLTFSTLTVSNMSPEDSSIYLCSVPGTGYGYTFGSGTRLTVV.

This clonotype has only a few counts. J is TRBJ2-1 and V is TRBV5-1; 10 bases are shared with TRBD2. Germline values: CDR1 SGHRS, CDR2 YFSETQ. The length of the CDR3 is 16 residues. Trimming removed 0 bases from V and 10 bases from J; junction bases left unmatched: 10. The CDR3 loop is CASSLGGSGGRGEQFF. The CDR3, as DNA: TGCGCCAGCAGCTTGGGAGGTAGCGGGGGGAGAGGAGAGCAGTTCTTC.

The CDR3 loop reads CARGTTGVNTEAFF. For the CDR3, the DNA is TGTGCCAGAGGAACAACAGGGGTGAACACTGAAGCTTTCTTT. The rearrangement uses TRBV19 and TRBJ1-1; 7 bases are shared with TRBD1. After removal of 9 bases from V and 0 bases from J, the junction contained 7 bases not matched to a gene. The V gene's germline CDR1 is LNHDA and CDR2 SQIVND (reference sequence). The CDR3 has 14 residues.

The chain links TRBV6-1 to TRBJ2-7; 10 nucleotides match TRBD1. V was clipped by 5 bases and J by 2 bases; unmatched bases: 6. The CDR3 covers 15 residues. Germline V gene data show CDR1 as MNHNS and CDR2 as SASEGT. The CDR3 spells CASSNRQGATYEQYF. CDR3 bases: TGTGCCAGCAGTAATCGACAGGGGGCAACCTACGAGCAGTACTTC.

This chain uses TRBV28 with TRBJ1-1, with 7 bases fitting TRBD1. Germline trimming cut 7 bases from V and 0 bases from J; bases unmatched to any gene: 5. Germline-derived CDR1 and CDR2 are MDHEN and SYDVKM. There are 14 residues in the CDR3. This CDR3 reads CASIPGQMNTEAFF. CDR3 sequence (DNA): TGTGCCAGCATACCGGGACAGATGAACACTGAAGCTTTCTTT.

This clonotype was picked up a small number of times. The chain recombines TRBV29-1 with TRBJ2-1; D ambiguous. This CDR3 is built from 13 residues. Germline V gives CDR1 SQVTM, CDR2 ANQGSEA. V gave up 6 bases and J gave up 4 bases, with 13 bases separating them. The DNA of the CDR3 is TGCAGCGTAGAGCCCACTGAGTACAATGAGCAGTTCTTC. Translating it yields CSVEPTEYNEQFF.

The chain links TRBV9 to TRBJ2-6; the match to TRBD1 covers 7 bases. The CDR3 contains 13 residues. V gave up 4 bases and J gave up 9 bases; unmatched junction bases: 4. Germline loops: CDR1 SGDLS, CDR2 YYNGEE. CDR3 in amino acids: CASSLRQGNVLTF. The CDR3 DNA sequence: TGTGCCAGCAGCCTCCGACAGGGCAACGTCCTGACTTTC.

This clonotype has a handful of counts. V usage is TRBV9 and J usage is TRBJ2-1; D gene ambiguous. Germline V gene sequence: CDR1 SGDLS, CDR2 YYNGEE. Deletions cut 4 bases from V and 0 bases from J, with 11 bases between. This CDR3 region has 15 residues. In DNA form, the CDR3 reads TGTGCCAGCAGCCAGACCACCAGCTCCTACAATGAGCAGTTCTTC. It codes for CASSQTTSSYNEQFF. Filled out from reference TRBV9 and TRBJ2-1, the complete variable domain reads DSGVTQTPKHLITATGQRVTLRCSPRSGDLSVYWYQQSLDQGLQFLIQYYNGEERAKGNILERFSAQQFPDLHSELNLSSLELGDSALYFCASSQTTSSYNEQFFGPGTRLTVL.

V is TRBV4-2 and J is TRBJ1-2, with D possibly matching TRBD1 (5 bases). This CDR3 is 14 amino acids long. Trimming pared 1 base from V and 6 bases from J, leaving 12 bases between. Per germline, CDR1 LGHNA and CDR2 YNFKEQ. In DNA form, the CDR3 reads TGTGCCAGCAGCCAAGGGGGGGGAGACGATGGCTACACCTTC. Its protein product is CASSQGGGDDGYTF.

This clonotype was observed once. The CDR3 protein is CASSPQRKETQYF. CDR3 sequence (DNA): TGTGCCAGCAGCCCACAGCGAAAGGAGACCCAGTACTTC. The chain uses TRBV11-2 and TRBJ2-7; no clear D gene. The J call may be in error: the DNA end matches TRBJ2-5 better. Germline CDR1 is SGHAT and CDR2 is FQNNGV. The CDR3 is 13 amino acids.

As concerns this clonotype: This clone may be a read error of a much larger clone one base away. V usage is TRBV4-1 and J usage is TRBJ1-6, with TRBD1 as a possible D gene (6 bases). The CDR3 is 17 amino acids. Germline V CDR1 and CDR2: MGHRA, YSYEKL. The CDR3 bases are TGCGCCAGCAGCCAAGATCCTCAGGGGTCTAATAATTCATCCCTCCACTTT. As protein: CASSQDPQGSNNSSLHF.

This chain links TRBV20-1 with TRBJ2-1, with D tentatively TRBD2 (6 bases). The CDR3 contains 15 residues. V shed 3 bases and J shed 8 bases, with 20 bases lying between them. Per the germline V gene, CDR1 is DFQATT and CDR2 is SNEGSKA (reference sequence). The CDR3 DNA reads TGCAGTGCTAGGGTGGCGGGGAGGATGTACGATGAGCAGTTCTTC. Translation gives CSARVAGRMYDEQFF.

The genes are TRBV27 and TRBJ1-2; tentatively, D is TRBD1 (6 bases). This CDR3 spans 14 amino acids. Germline CDR1 and CDR2: MNHEY and SMNVEV (reference sequence). V dropped 8 bases and J dropped 2 bases, with 15 bases sitting between them. The CDR3 nucleotides read TGTGCCAGCGGAGACAGGAGACCAAACTATGGCTACACCTTC. Translating it yields CASGDRRPNYGYTF.

This clonotype was detected only once. The chain is built from TRBV11-2 and TRBJ2-1, with TRBD1 identical over 11 bases. The CDR3 covers 15 residues. Looked up from germline, CDR1 is SGHAT and CDR2 is FQNNGV. With 5 bases clipped from V and 5 bases from J, the junction kept 5 bases outside the gene matches. CDR3 DNA: TGTGCCAGCAGCCCGGACAGGGGGCTACACAATGAGCAGTTCTTC. Translating it yields CASSPDRGLHNEQFF.